This T cell receptor beta chain appears in the sequencing data of a study of T cells in narcolepsy. Background on the study: Enrolled donors included narcolepsy type 1 or type 2 patients and healthy controls.

Study-wide findings and caveats: In some patient and control memory CD4+ samples, autoreactive clones were absent.

As to this clone: The antigen is undetermined.

The assay was immunoSEQ multiplex PCR, and TCRdb's table has in-frame clones only and misses some. The sample comprises about 34,000 clones, approximately 78% of which are singletons, and roughly 2.6% rests with the top ten. This receptor was obtained from a human donor with narcolepsy. Sequencing used CD45RA- memory CD4+ T cells from PBMCs.

CDR3 nucleotide sequence: TGTGCCATCAGTGCGGCATCAGGGCGGAACTATGGCTACACCTTC. Translating it yields CAISAASGRNYGYTF. This rearrangement joins TRBV10-3 to TRBJ1-2; possible D gene TRBD1, 5 bases. V gave up 4 bases and J gave up 2 bases, with 14 bases separating them. This CDR3 is built from 15 residues. Germline CDR1 reads ENHRY; CDR2 reads SYGVKD.